One and the same sample provided the 28 T cell receptor beta chains below, sequenced in a study of blood T cell repertoires in COVID-19. Profiling relied on immunoSEQ multiplex PCR, and the TCRdb table lists in-frame clones only, not all of them. This table has tens of thousands of clones, 77% appearing once. The sample was peripheral blood. The receptors here all came from a human donor in a cohort sampled during active COVID-19.

This clone was detected once. This chain links TRBV10-3 with TRBJ2-3; the D gene is possibly TRBD1 (5 bases). Trimming took 6 bases from V and 2 from J, leaving 15 bases between them. Germline-derived CDR1 and CDR2 are ENHRY and SYGVKD. This CDR3 region has 15 residues. Here the CDR3 DNA reads TGTGCCATCAGCCAGAGGAAGGGGATCACAGATACGCAGTATTTT. Translating gives CAISQRKGITDTQYF.

The rearrangement joins TRBV4-1 to TRBJ1-6, with 9 bases identical to TRBD1. This CDR3 is 16 amino acids long. Germline V lookup: CDR1 MGHRA, CDR2 YSYEKL. Trimming took 0 bases from V and 12 from J; bases not matched to a gene: 9. The CDR3 DNA is TGCGCCAGCAGCCAAGAAGGGGGACAGGGTTTTGGACCCCTCCACTTT. Protein: CASSQEGGQGFGPLHF.

This clone was counted once. The chain couples TRBV5-5 to TRBJ2-6; D unclear. V was shortened by 6 bases and J by 4 bases, with 8 bases between the two germline ends. Germline V gives CDR1 SGHKS, CDR2 YYEKEE (reference sequence). The CDR3 is made up of 13 amino acids. The CDR3 DNA reads as TGTGCCAGCACCCGTGCGGGGGCCAACGTCCTGACTTTC. This sequence encodes CASTRAGANVLTF. The variable domain in full, with the rest retrieved from reference TRBV5-5 and TRBJ2-6, is DAGVTQSPTHLIKTRGQQVTLRCSPISGHKSVSWYQQVLGQGPQFIFQYYEKEERGRGNFPDRFSARQFPNYSSELNVNALLLGDSALYLCASTRAGANVLTFGAGSRLTVL.

In this sample, this clone turned up a few times. This sequence joins TRBV18 and TRBJ2-7; no clear D. With 2 bases removed from V and 3 bases from J, the gap between germline ends came to 14 bases. Germline V lookup: CDR1 KGHSH, CDR2 LQKENI. The CDR3 has 15 residues. CDR3 DNA: TGTGCCAGCTCACCATCAGTTGGGCAGCTCTACGAGCAGTACTTC. Translating it yields CASSPSVGQLYEQYF.

This chain links TRBV6-1 with TRBJ1-1; no firm D call. V was clipped by 4 bases and J by 1 base, with 19 bases between them. Germline lookup yields CDR1 MNHNS and CDR2 SASEGT. CDR3 length equals 17 residues. CDR3 sequence (DNA): TGTGCCAGCAGTGGACGGACCGGGATTTATGGGAACACTGAAGCTTTCTTT. Protein: CASSGRTGIYGNTEAFF.

This clone is a singleton in its sample. The chain recombines TRBV29-1 with TRBJ2-5; 7 bases are a match to TRBD1. V trimming: 4 bases; J trimming: 2 bases; junction bases outside the gene matches: 7. The germline V gene has CDR1 SQVTM and CDR2 ANQGSEA. The CDR3 consists of 14 residues. CDR3 amino acids: CSVGSDRMQETQYF. The CDR3 nucleotides read TGCAGCGTTGGCTCGGACAGGATGCAAGAGACCCAGTACTTC. Supplemented by reference TRBV29-1 and TRBJ2-5, the full variable domain reads SAVISQKPSRDICQRGTSLTIQCQVDSQVTMMFWYRQQPGQSLTLIATANQGSEATYESGFVIDKFPISRPNLTFSTLTVSNMSPEDSSIYLCSVGSDRMQETQYFGPGTRLLVL.

The rearrangement links TRBV6-6 to TRBJ2-1; 12 positions agree with TRBD2. Trimming cost V 2 bases and J 9 bases; bases outside gene matches: 5. The CDR3 sequence is 15 residues long. Germline CDR1 and CDR2: MNHNY and SVGAGI (reference sequence). The CDR3 sequence is CASSYKTSGGLEQFF. Written as DNA, the CDR3 is TGTGCCAGCAGTTACAAGACTAGCGGGGGCCTTGAGCAGTTCTTC.

The chain is built from TRBV6-5 and TRBJ1-6; D is perhaps TRBD1 (6 bases). Between the trimmed V and J ends, which lost 5 bases and 12 bases, there was a span of 14 bases. Germline V gene lookup returns CDR1 MNHEY and CDR2 SVGAGI. This CDR3 contains 13 residues. CDR3: CASSRRGGQPLHF. In DNA, the CDR3 is TGTGCCAGCAGTCGGAGGGGGGGACAACCCCTCCACTTT.

The chain uses TRBV3-1 (or the pseudogene TRBV3-2) and TRBJ2-5; no clear D. The CDR3 is made up of 12 amino acids. Germline V gene data show CDR1 as LGHDT and CDR2 as YNNKEL (reference sequence). The ends were cut back, 1 base at V and 5 bases at J, with 5 bases in the middle. The CDR3: CASSQVRETQYF. The CDR3 nucleotides read TGTGCCAGCAGCCAAGTACGGGAGACCCAGTACTTC.

The chain carries TRBV5-6 and TRBJ2-5; no definite D call. There are 11 residues in the CDR3. The germline V gene encodes CDR1 SGHDT and CDR2 YYEEEE. The germline V and J ends were trimmed by 6 bases and 0 bases, with 3 bases remaining between them. The CDR3 here is CASTNQETQYF. Here the CDR3 DNA reads TGTGCCAGCACCAACCAAGAGACCCAGTACTTC.

This rearrangement joins TRBV4-1 to TRBJ2-5; 7 bases line up with TRBD2. V lost 6 bases and J lost 5; bases outside the gene matches: 18. Germline V gene sequence: CDR1 MGHRA, CDR2 YSYEKL. The CDR3 is made up of 17 amino acids. The CDR3 loop is CASSRHRGVPEQETQYF. CDR3 DNA: TGCGCCAGCAGTCGGCATCGGGGGGTCCCTGAACAGGAGACCCAGTACTTC.

V gene TRBV19 combines with J gene TRBJ2-3; perhaps TRBD1 as D (5 bases). Germline loops: CDR1 LNHDA, CDR2 SQIVND (reference sequence). The CDR3 is 15 residues long. V was trimmed by 3 bases and J by 6 bases, leaving 16 bases between them. This CDR3 reads CASSMSGAGSDTQYF. The CDR3 coding sequence is TGTGCCAGTAGTATGAGTGGGGCCGGTAGTGATACGCAGTATTTT.

This clone has only one observation. This chain uses TRBV27 with TRBJ1-2; D ambiguous. The ends were cut back, 9 bases at V and 3 bases at J, with 14 bases in the middle. This CDR3 is built from 13 residues. Germline loops: CDR1 MNHEY, CDR2 SMNVEV (reference sequence). CDR3 loop: CASSARNHYGYTF. The CDR3, as DNA: TGTGCCAGTTCCGCCAGGAATCACTATGGCTACACCTTC.

The chain recombines TRBV27 with TRBJ2-3; possibly TRBD1 for D (7 bases). Germline lookup yields CDR1 MNHEY and CDR2 SMNVEV (reference sequence). The V gene lost 5 bases and the J gene lost 3 bases, with 12 bases spanning the gap. This CDR3 has 14 amino acids. The CDR3 sequence: CASSLTGRTDTQYF. The CDR3 nucleotides read TGTGCCAGCAGTCTGACAGGGAGGACAGATACGCAGTATTTT.

This rearrangement joins TRBV27 to TRBJ1-5, with 9 bases that match TRBD1. V lost 0 bases, J lost 3 bases, and 6 bases stayed unmatched. CDR3 length: 17 amino acids. Per the germline V gene, CDR1 is MNHEY and CDR2 is SMNVEV (reference sequence). The DNA of the CDR3 is TGTGCCAGCAGTTTATCGTCCGGACAGGGGTCCAATCAGCCCCAGCATTTT. Amino acid sequence: CASSLSSGQGSNQPQHF.

The rearrangement uses TRBV19 and TRBJ2-1, with D maybe TRBD1 (8 bases). CDR3 length: 16 residues. Germline V gene lookup returns CDR1 LNHDA and CDR2 SQIVND (reference sequence). The V end lost 5 bases, the J end lost 8 bases, and 22 bases lay between the germline ends. CDR3: CASSVPWTGRAYEQFF. The CDR3 DNA reads TGTGCCAGTAGTGTGCCCTGGACAGGGAGGGCGTATGAGCAGTTCTTC.

The chain carries TRBV19 and TRBJ1-4; possible D gene TRBD1, 5 bases. This CDR3 contains 15 residues. The germline CDR1 and CDR2 sequences are LNHDA and SQIVND (reference sequence). Trimming cost V 3 bases and J 2 bases, with 10 bases left between them. CDR3 nucleotide sequence: TGTGCCAGTAGTATCAGATCAGGGACTAATGAAAAACTGTTTTTT. Its protein product is CASSIRSGTNEKLFF.

This clone was seen a few times. The V gene is TRBV29-1, the J gene TRBJ1-5, with D unresolved. V gave up 4 bases and J gave up 4 bases, with 8 bases separating them. The CDR3 consists of 12 residues. Per the germline V gene, CDR1 is SQVTM and CDR2 is ANQGSEA. CDR3 sequence (DNA): TGCAGCGTTGTGTCGGGGAATCAGCCCCAGCATTTT. Encoded protein: CSVVSGNQPQHF.

The V call is TRBV5-4, the J call TRBJ2-2, with 9 bases aligning to TRBD1. Germline lookup yields CDR1 SGHNT and CDR2 YYREEE (reference sequence). The V gene end was trimmed by 0 bases and the J gene end by 3 bases; junction bases not matched to a gene: 6. The CDR3 has 17 residues. CDR3 residues: CASSLAGQGRDTGELFF. CDR3 DNA sequence: TGTGCCAGCAGCTTGGCCGGACAGGGGCGGGACACCGGGGAGCTGTTTTTT.

This chain uses TRBV19 with TRBJ2-3, with TRBD1 matching over 7 bases. CDR3 length: 14 residues. V dropped 7 bases and J dropped 2; count of bases not matched to a gene: 6. Germline loops: CDR1 LNHDA, CDR2 SQIVND (reference sequence). CDR3 coding DNA: TGTGCCAGTAACAGACAGGGTCTCACAGATACGCAGTATTTT. Encoded protein: CASNRQGLTDTQYF.

V gene TRBV10-2 combines with J gene TRBJ2-1, with D tentatively TRBD1 (5 bases). CDR3 length: 13 residues. CDR1 and CDR2 (germline): WSHSY, SAAADI. V shed 6 bases and J shed 9 bases, with 15 bases lying between them. The CDR3 reads CASRENQRGEQFF. The CDR3 region has the DNA TGCGCCAGCAGGGAGAATCAAAGGGGTGAGCAGTTCTTC.

This clone was seen a single time. The V call is TRBV2, the J call TRBJ2-7, with unresolved D. Germline CDR1 and CDR2: SNHLY and FYNNEI. With 2 bases removed from V and 1 base from J, the gap between germline ends came to 15 bases. CDR3 size: 16 residues. The CDR3, as DNA: TGTGCCAGCAGTGAATGGCAGTCCCGTCGATCCTACGAGCAGTACTTC. This codes for CASSEWQSRRSYEQYF.

V gene TRBV5-4 combines with J gene TRBJ2-7; 7 bases are shared with TRBD2. V lost 2 bases to trimming and J lost 2 bases; unmatched junction nucleotides: 4. Germline CDR1 reads SGHNT; CDR2 reads YYREEE (reference sequence). The CDR3 length is 14 residues. The CDR3 DNA is TGTGCCAGCAGCTTAGGGACTATGACCTACGAGCAGTACTTC. As protein: CASSLGTMTYEQYF.

V gene TRBV3-1 (or the pseudogene TRBV3-2) combines with J gene TRBJ2-7; 8 bases map to TRBD1. The CDR3 totals 14 residues. V lost 5 bases, J lost 3 bases, and 6 bases stayed unmatched. Germline loops: CDR1 LGHDT, CDR2 YNNKEL (reference sequence). The CDR3 is CASSSRTGSYEQYF. The CDR3 DNA follows: TGTGCCAGCAGCTCACGGACAGGGAGCTACGAGCAGTACTTC.

This chain links TRBV2 with TRBJ2-1; the match to TRBD2 covers 14 bases. J lost 7 bases, V lost 8 bases, and 4 bases had no gene match. The CDR3 totals 14 residues. The V gene's germline CDR1 is SNHLY and CDR2 FYNNEI. CDR3 sequence (DNA): TGTGCCAGCCAGACTAGCGGGAGGGCGAATGAGCAGTTCTTC. Translated: CASQTSGRANEQFF.

J is TRBJ2-5 and V is TRBV5-1, with 9 bases lining up with TRBD1. V was clipped by 4 bases and J by 4 bases; unmatched bases: 2. CDR1 and CDR2 (germline): SGHRS, YFSETQ. There are 13 residues in the CDR3. The CDR3 is CASSPTGGETQYF. CDR3 nucleotides: TGCGCCAGCAGCCCGACAGGGGGAGAGACCCAGTACTTC.

The V gene is TRBV6-2 or TRBV6-3, the J gene TRBJ1-3, with D unclear. Trimming took 3 bases from V and 0 from J, leaving 6 bases between them. Looked up from germline, CDR1 is MNHEY and CDR2 is SVGEGT. The CDR3 has 14 residues. The DNA for the CDR3 is TGTGCCAGCAGTTATCAGGTCTCTGGAAACACCATATATTTT. Translated: CASSYQVSGNTIYF.

This clone was observed a few times. The genes are TRBV2 and TRBJ2-7, with D possibly TRBD2 on 6 matching bases. V dropped 3 bases and J dropped 3 bases, with 6 bases sitting between them. Germline assignment: CDR1 SNHLY and CDR2 FYNNEI. This CDR3 comprises 12 residues. CDR3 bases: TGTGCCAGCAGTGAGACTAGCTACGAGCAGTACTTC. As protein: CASSETSYEQYF.